This TCR beta chain was obtained from a study of blood T cell repertoires in COVID-19. Looking at the study overall: Acute and convalescent COVID-19 specimens originated in the United States, Italy and Spain. T cells, B-cell-depleted T cells, or PBMCs supplied cDNA or gDNA.

V was pared by 2 bases and J by 6 bases, with 12 bases of the junction left unmatched. Germline V CDR1 and CDR2: SGHVS, FNYEAQ. This CDR3 comprises 17 residues. In the original analysis: Cell counts per sample came from amplifying reference gene primers. The data were produced by immunoSEQ multiplex PCR, yet TCRdb's version contains in-frame clones alone and is incomplete. D and trimming come from the DNA, and the V and J calls and clone size come from that table. Here the sample spans over 85,000 clones, around 75% being singletons. The chain joins TRBV7-6 to TRBJ2-2, with 7 bases identical to TRBD1. The material sequenced was peripheral blood. The source is an older man with acute or convalescent COVID-19. The CDR3 nucleotides read TGTGCCAGCAGCTTACAAGAGACAGGGATTTTGGCCGGGGAGCTGTTTTTT. This encodes CASSLQETGILAGELFF.